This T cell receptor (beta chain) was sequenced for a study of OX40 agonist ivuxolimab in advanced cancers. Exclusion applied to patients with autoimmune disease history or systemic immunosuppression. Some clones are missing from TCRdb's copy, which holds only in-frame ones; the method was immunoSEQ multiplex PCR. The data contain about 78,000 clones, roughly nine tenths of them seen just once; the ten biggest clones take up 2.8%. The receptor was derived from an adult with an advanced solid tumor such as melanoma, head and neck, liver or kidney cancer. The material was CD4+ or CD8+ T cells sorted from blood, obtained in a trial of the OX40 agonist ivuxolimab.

The CDR3: CASKELAGGLSYNEQFF. CDR3 bases: TGTGCCAGTAAAGAACTAGCGGGGGGCCTCTCCTACAATGAGCAGTTCTTC. The chain joins TRBV19 to TRBJ2-1, with TRBD2 matching 12 bases. Per the germline V gene, CDR1 is LNHDA and CDR2 is SQIVND (reference sequence). The CDR3 is made up of 17 amino acids. Trimming removed 7 bases from V and 0 bases from J; junction bases left unmatched: 7.